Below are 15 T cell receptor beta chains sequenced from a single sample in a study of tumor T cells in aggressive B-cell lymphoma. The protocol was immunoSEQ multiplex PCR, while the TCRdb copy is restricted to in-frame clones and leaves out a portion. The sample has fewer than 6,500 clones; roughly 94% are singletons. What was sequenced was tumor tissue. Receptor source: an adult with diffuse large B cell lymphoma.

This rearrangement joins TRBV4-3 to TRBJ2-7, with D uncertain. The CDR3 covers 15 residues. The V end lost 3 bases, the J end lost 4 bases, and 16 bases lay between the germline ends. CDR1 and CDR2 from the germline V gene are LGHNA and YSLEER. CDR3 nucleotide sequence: TGCGCCAGCAGCCACCATAGCTCCCGACCATACGAGCAGTACTTC. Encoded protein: CASSHHSSRPYEQYF.

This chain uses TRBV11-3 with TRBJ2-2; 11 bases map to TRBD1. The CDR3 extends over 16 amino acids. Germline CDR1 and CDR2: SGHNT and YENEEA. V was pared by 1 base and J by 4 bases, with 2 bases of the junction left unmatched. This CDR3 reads CASSLGGQGGTGELFF. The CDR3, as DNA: TGTGCCAGCAGCTTAGGGGGACAGGGGGGCACCGGGGAGCTGTTTTTT. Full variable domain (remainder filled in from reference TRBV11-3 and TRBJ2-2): EAGVVQSPRYKIIEKKQPVAFWCNPISGHNTLYWYLQNLGQGPELLIRYENEEAVDDSQLPKDRFSAERLKGVDSTLKIQPAELGDSAVYLCASSLGGQGGTGELFFGEGSRLTVL.

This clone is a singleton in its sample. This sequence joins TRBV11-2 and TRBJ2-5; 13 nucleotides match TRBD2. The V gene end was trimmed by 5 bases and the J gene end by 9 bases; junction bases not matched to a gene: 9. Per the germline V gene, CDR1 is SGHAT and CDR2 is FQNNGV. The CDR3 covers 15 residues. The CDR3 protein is CASSRTSGGGEAQYF. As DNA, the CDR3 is TGTGCCAGCAGCCGGACTAGCGGGGGAGGGGAGGCCCAGTACTTC.

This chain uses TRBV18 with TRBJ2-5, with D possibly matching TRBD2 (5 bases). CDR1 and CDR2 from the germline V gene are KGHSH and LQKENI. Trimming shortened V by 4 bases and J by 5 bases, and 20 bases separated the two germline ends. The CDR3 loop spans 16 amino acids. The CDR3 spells CASSLRPLNGVETQYF. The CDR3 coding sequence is TGTGCCAGCTCACTGCGACCCCTCAACGGGGTGGAGACCCAGTACTTC.

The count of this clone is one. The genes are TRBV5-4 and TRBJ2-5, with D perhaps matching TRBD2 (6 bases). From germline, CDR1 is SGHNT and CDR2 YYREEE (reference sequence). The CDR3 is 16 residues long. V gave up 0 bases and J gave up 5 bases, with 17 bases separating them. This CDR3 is CASSLVSSGGGETQYF. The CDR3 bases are TGTGCCAGCAGCTTGGTCAGTAGCGGTGGGGGGGAGACCCAGTACTTC.

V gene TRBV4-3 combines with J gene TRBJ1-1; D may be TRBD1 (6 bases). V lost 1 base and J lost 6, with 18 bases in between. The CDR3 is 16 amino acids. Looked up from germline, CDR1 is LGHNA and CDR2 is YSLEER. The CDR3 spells CASSQVQGGGPAEAFF. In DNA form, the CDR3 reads TGCGCCAGCAGCCAAGTACAGGGAGGGGGGCCGGCTGAAGCTTTCTTT.

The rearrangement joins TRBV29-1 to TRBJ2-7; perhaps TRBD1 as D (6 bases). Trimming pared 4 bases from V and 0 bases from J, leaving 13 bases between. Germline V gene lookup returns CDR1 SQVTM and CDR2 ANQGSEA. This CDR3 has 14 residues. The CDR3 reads CSVGGQSVSYEQYF. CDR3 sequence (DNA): TGCAGCGTTGGAGGACAGTCGGTCTCCTACGAGCAGTACTTC.

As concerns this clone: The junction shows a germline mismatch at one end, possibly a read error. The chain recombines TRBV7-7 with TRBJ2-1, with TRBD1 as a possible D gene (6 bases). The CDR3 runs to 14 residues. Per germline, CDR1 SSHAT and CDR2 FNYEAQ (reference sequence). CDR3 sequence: CASSLSPGANEQFF. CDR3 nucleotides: TGTGCTAGCAGCTTATCTCCAGGGGCCAATGAGCAGTTCTTC. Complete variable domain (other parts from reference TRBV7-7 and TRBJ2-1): GAGVSQSPRYKVTKRGQDVTLRCDPISSHATLYWYQQALGQGPEFLTYFNYEAQPDKSGLPSDRFSAERPEGSISTLTIQRTEQRDSAMYRCASSLSPGANEQFFGPGTRLTVL.

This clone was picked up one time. The CDR3 protein is CASSFAGALGNTIYF. CDR3 coding DNA: TGTGCCAGCAGCTTTGCGGGGGCTCTTGGAAACACCATATATTTT. V usage is TRBV7-2 and J usage is TRBJ1-3; D may be TRBD1 (6 bases). The ends were cut back, 3 bases at V and 3 bases at J, with 12 bases in the middle. This CDR3 region has 15 residues. Germline V CDR1 and CDR2: SGHTA, FQGNSA.

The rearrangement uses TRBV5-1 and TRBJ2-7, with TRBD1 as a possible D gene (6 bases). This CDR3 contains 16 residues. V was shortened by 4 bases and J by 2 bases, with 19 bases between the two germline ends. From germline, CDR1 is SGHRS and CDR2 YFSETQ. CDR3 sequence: CASSPTDRIFAYEQYF. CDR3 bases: TGCGCCAGCAGCCCAACAGACAGGATTTTCGCCTACGAGCAGTACTTC. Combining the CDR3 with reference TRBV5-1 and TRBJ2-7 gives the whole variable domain KAGVTQTPRYLIKTRGQQVTLSCSPISGHRSVSWYQQTPGQGLQFLFEYFSETQRNKGNFPGRFSGRQFSNSRSEMNVSTLELGDSALYLCASSPTDRIFAYEQYFGPGTRLTVT.

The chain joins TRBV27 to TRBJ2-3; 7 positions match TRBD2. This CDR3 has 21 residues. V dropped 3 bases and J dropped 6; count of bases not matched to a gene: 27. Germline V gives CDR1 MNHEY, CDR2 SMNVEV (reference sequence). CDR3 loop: CASSFSSRTGVGGGHTDTQYF. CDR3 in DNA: TGTGCCAGCAGTTTCTCGTCGCGAACCGGGGTGGGCGGGGGTCATACGGATACGCAGTATTTT.

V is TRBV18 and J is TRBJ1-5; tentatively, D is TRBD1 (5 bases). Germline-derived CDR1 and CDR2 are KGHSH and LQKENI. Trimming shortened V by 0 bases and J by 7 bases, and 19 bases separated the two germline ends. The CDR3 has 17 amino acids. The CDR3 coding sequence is TGTGCCAGCTCACCACCCCACCAGGGCGTAGCGGGGCAGCCCCAGCATTTT. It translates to CASSPPHQGVAGQPQHF. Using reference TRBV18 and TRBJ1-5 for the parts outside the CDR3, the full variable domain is NAGVMQNPRHLVRRRGQEARLRCSPMKGHSHVYWYRQLPEEGLKFMVYLQKENIIDESGMPKERFSAEFPKEGPSILRIQQVVRGDSAAYFCASSPPHQGVAGQPQHFGDGTRLSIL.

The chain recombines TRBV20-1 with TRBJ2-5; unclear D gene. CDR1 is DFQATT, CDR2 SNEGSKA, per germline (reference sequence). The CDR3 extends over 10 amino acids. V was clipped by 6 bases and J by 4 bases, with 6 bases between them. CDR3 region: CSATRETQYF. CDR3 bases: TGCAGTGCAACGAGAGAGACCCAGTACTTC.

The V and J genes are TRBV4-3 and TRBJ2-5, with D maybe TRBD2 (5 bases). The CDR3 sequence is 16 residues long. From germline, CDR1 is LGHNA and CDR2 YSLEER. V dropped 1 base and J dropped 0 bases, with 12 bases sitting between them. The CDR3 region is CASSQVTSLDQETQYF. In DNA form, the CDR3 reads TGCGCCAGCAGCCAAGTTACTAGTCTTGACCAAGAGACCCAGTACTTC.

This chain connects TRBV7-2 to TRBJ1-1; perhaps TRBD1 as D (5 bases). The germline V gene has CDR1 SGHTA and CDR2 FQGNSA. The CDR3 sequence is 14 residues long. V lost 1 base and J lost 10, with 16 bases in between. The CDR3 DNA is TGTGCCAGCAGCTTAGGCGGGGGTGGCAGGGTAGCTTTCTTT. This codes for CASSLGGGGRVAFF.